This T cell receptor (beta chain) was captured by sequencing in a study of shared clonotypes between healthy human individuals. For this clone: The antigen is unknown.

Measured with immunoSEQ multiplex PCR; TCRdb has only the in-frame clones, and not every one. The sample carries around 1,900,000 clones, just over 90% recorded once. Germline loops: CDR1 MNHNY, CDR2 SVGAGI (reference sequence). Trimming pared 4 bases from V and 9 bases from J, leaving 17 bases between. The CDR3 has 14 amino acids. General observations from the study: Despite large depth, sorted-subset datasets appeared incompletely sequenced.

Positively selected for CCR7, the CD45RO-negative cells used as naive CD8 cells excluded terminally differentiated effector memory CD45RA+ cells. This rearrangement joins TRBV6-6 to TRBJ2-3; D might be TRBD2 (5 bases). The origin of this receptor is a man younger than 35 in good health. Some clones in this sample may be carry-over from other donors' samples. The material sequenced was naive CD8+ T cells from PBMCs. The DNA of the CDR3 is TGTGCCAGCAGTTCCCGCTACCATCCGGGGACGCAGTATTTT. It specifies CASSSRYHPGTQYF.